The 8 T cell receptor beta chains reported below all come from one sample, sequenced in a study of early T cells in non-severe SARS-CoV-2 infection. Each CDR3 protein is one row after TCRdb ran MiXCR on the 5' RACE reads. The repertoire consists of 50,000 to 55,000 distinct CDR3 sequences, with approximately 10% occurring once and the leading ten covering less than 5%. The source material was whole blood. The receptors derive from an adult who was a healthcare worker with PCR-confirmed SARS-CoV-2 infection or an uninfected control (not recorded which).

This clonotype showed up many times. J is TRBJ2-6 and V is TRBV19, with D hard to call. Per germline, CDR1 LNHDA and CDR2 SQIVND (reference sequence). V lost 8 bases to trimming and J lost 0 bases, with 5 bases between them. CDR3 length: 13 residues. The CDR3 bases are TGTGCCAGTCAGGCCTCTGGGGCCAACGTCCTGACTTTC. This sequence encodes CASQASGANVLTF.

J is TRBJ2-3 and V is TRBV5-1, with D possibly TRBD2 on 6 matching bases. Looked up from germline, CDR1 is SGHRS and CDR2 is YFSETQ. The CDR3 runs to 16 residues. V was trimmed by 0 bases and J by 1 base, leaving 12 bases between them. The CDR3 DNA reads as TGCGCCAGCAGCTTGGACGGGAGCGGCGGCACAGATACGCAGTATTTT. It translates to CASSLDGSGGTDTQYF.

This clonotype appeared many times. V and J are TRBV6-4 and TRBJ2-6; 8 bases are a match to TRBD2. Germline-derived CDR1 and CDR2 are MRHNA and SNTAGT. The CDR3 is 17 amino acids. Germline trimming cut 5 bases from V and 1 base from J; bases unmatched to any gene: 7. Here the CDR3 DNA reads TGTGCCAGCAGTCCAGCGGGGGAAAATTCTGGGGCCAACGTCCTGACTTTC. Amino acids: CASSPAGENSGANVLTF.

This clonotype was detected ten times or more. This rearrangement joins TRBV18 to TRBJ1-1, with a tentative D call TRBD1 (6 bases). With 3 bases removed from V and 4 bases from J, the gap between germline ends came to 15 bases. Germline CDR1 reads KGHSH; CDR2 reads LQKENI. The CDR3 consists of 15 residues. The CDR3 DNA sequence: TGTGCCAGCTCACCCCAGTCAGGGGCGCGCACTGAAGCTTTCTTT. It specifies CASSPQSGARTEAFF.

The table lists this clonotype with many counts. The chain employs TRBV7-2 and TRBJ2-2; TRBD1 might be the D (6 bases). The germline V gene encodes CDR1 SGHTA and CDR2 FQGNSA. V dropped 3 bases and J dropped 5 bases, with 10 bases sitting between them. The CDR3 loop spans 14 amino acids. The CDR3 here is CASSLGTGTGELFF. The CDR3 nucleotides are TGTGCCAGCAGCTTGGGTACAGGGACCGGGGAGCTGTTTTTT.

In this sample, this clonotype turned up many times. As DNA, the CDR3 is TGTGCCAGCAGCAAAGCTGGGGGGGCTGCGTCACCCCTCCACTTT. Protein sequence: CASSKAGGAASPLHF. This chain connects TRBV12-3 or TRBV12-4 to TRBJ1-6; D might be TRBD1 (6 bases). Trimming left V 6 bases short and J 10 bases short, with 19 bases between. This CDR3 region has 15 residues.

This clonotype was counted a few times. The chain joins TRBV3-1 to TRBJ2-7; D is uncertain. The CDR3 consists of 13 residues. V was clipped by 3 bases and J by 0 bases, with 6 bases between them. Germline V gene lookup returns CDR1 LGHDT and CDR2 YNNKEL (reference sequence). The CDR3 protein is CASSQGFSYEQYF. The CDR3 region has the DNA TGTGCCAGCAGCCAGGGCTTCTCCTACGAGCAGTACTTC.

This clonotype was seen ten or more times. The CDR3 region is CASSQGRNTQYF. The CDR3 bases are TGTGCCAGCAGCCAAGGTCGAAATACGCAGTATTTT. This sequence joins TRBV3-1 and TRBJ2-3; D unclear. V was cut by 1 base and J by 7 bases, with 6 bases left in between. The germline V gene encodes CDR1 LGHDT and CDR2 YNNKEL (reference sequence). The CDR3 has 12 residues.